The T cell receptor (beta chain) under discussion was sequenced for a study of blood T cell repertoires in COVID-19 (dated by TCRdb to 2018 to 2021). The study in broad terms: Samples from collaborators originated in the United States, Italy and Spain and spanned both the acute and convalescent phases of COVID-19. The material from the prospective study consisted of cDNA or gDNA derived from T cells, B-cell-depleted T cells, or PBMCs. Subjects who had been exposed to COVID-19, were actively infected with it, or had recovered from it provided the deeply sampled blood TCRbeta repertoires that made up the dataset. The repertoires were released in a freely available public database intended as a resource for research on the immune response to SARS-CoV-2. Samples came from the ongoing ImmuneRACE study (first 160 participants) plus 1,254 subjects from 6 global collaborators. The sample metadata nearly always contained a de-identified subject ID, COVID-19 status, age in years and sex. Where available, HLA class I and class II types were obtained from metadata supplied by the sample provider rather than from assay-based typing. The study at large found these results: How much clinical and demographic metadata was included differed by source and by participant, and the metadata was provided uncurated.

For CDR1 and CDR2, the germline V gene lists MGHRA and YSYEKL. A distance of 12 bases separates the germline ends of V and J, which lose 1 base and 8 bases respectively. The CDR3 runs 14 residues from the cysteine to the phenylalanine. CDR3 DNA is the only sequence kept; it has 42 bases, read in frame from the first base. With regard to this clone: The clone's antigen remains unknown. The input lacks base qualities; no much larger clone sits a single base away.

TCRbeta CDR3 regions were amplified from genomic DNA by means of the immunoSEQ Assay, a bias-controlled multiplex PCR. The authors' pipeline ran thus. The number of nucleated cells in each sample was estimated from the amplification of reference gene primers within the assay. Sequence reads were collapsed and filtered to measure the absolute abundance of every unique TCRbeta CDR3 rearrangement. Productive Simpson clonality was computed per sample as the square root of Simpson's diversity index over productive rearrangements. In its TCRdb copy, this immuneACCESS table keeps in-frame sequences only and misses some clones. Where compared with another copy, unresolved V genes explain less than half of these, and the others have no known cause. V and J calls and clone size are copied from that table; D and trimming were computed from the DNA. The sample table shows about 160,000 clones, and approximately 84% are seen once. Approximately 22% of the sample comes from the top ten.

Whole blood was collected in K2EDTA tubes by collaborating institutions according to the institutions' own protocols. For TCRbeta analysis, collaborator samples were shipped as frozen whole blood, as isolated PBMCs, or as DNA extracted from either sample type. The clonotype originates from a woman aged 80 or over with acute or convalescent COVID-19. The V and J segments used are TRBV4-1 and TRBJ2-1; confidence is insufficient to name the D gene. Specimen: peripheral blood. The DNA sequence is TGCGCCAGCAGCCAAGGTCCTACAGAGCATGAGCAGTTCTTC. It specifies CASSQGPTEHEQFF.